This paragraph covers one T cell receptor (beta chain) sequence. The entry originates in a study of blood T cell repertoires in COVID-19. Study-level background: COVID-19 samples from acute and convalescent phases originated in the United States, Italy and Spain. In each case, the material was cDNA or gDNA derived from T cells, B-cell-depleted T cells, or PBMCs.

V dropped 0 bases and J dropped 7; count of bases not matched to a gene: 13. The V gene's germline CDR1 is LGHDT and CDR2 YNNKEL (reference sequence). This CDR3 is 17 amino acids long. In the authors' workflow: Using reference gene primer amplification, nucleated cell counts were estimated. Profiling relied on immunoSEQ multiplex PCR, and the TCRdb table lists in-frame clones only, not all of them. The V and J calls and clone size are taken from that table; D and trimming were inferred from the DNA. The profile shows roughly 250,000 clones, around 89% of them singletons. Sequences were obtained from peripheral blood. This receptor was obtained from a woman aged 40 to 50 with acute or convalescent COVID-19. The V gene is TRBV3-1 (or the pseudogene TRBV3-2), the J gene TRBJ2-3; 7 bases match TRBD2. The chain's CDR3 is CASSQDLSGLPANTQYF. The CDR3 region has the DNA TGTGCCAGCAGCCAAGATCTTAGCGGGCTCCCCGCAAATACGCAGTATTTT.